The T cell receptor (beta chain) under discussion was sequenced for a study of blood T cells in healthy people across ages. About the research overall: Per every two T cells, about one barcoded beta molecule was captured by template switching.

A second PCR of about 6 to 11 cycles used a sample-barcoded 5' primer and a J-beta primer mix. Every sample returned 2.5 million or more CDR3-containing paired-end reads. TCRdb reprocessed the 5' RACE reads with MiXCR, giving one entry per CDR3 protein. The repertoire holds approximately 830,000 distinct CDR3 sequences, with under 80% as singletons. Notes on this clonotype: Its antigen is still unknown.

General observations from the study: Researchers deemed the diversity estimates from one million T cells underestimates. A strong correlation was found between TCR beta diversity and the percentage of naive T cells.

The specimen sequenced was blood. This receptor was obtained from a man aged 25 to 45 in good health.

This chain's CDR3 is CAWSVGEVSGANVLTF. For the CDR3, the DNA is TGTGCCTGGAGTGTAGGGGAGGTCTCTGGGGCCAACGTCCTGACTTTC. The gene calls are TRBV30 and TRBJ2-6; TRBD2 might be the D (6 bases). The CDR3 has 16 residues. Germline CDR1 GTSNPN, CDR2 SVGIG (reference sequence). Trimming removed 0 bases at V and 0 bases at J, with 9 bases between. Filled out from reference TRBV30 and TRBJ2-6, the complete variable domain reads SQTIHQWPATLVQPVGSPLSLECTVEGTSNPNLYWYRQAAGRGLQLLFYSVGIGQISSEVPQNLSASRPQDRQFILSSKKLLLSDSGFYLCAWSVGEVSGANVLTFGAGSRLTVL.